This T cell receptor (beta chain) stems from a study of shared clonotypes between healthy human individuals. Libraries were prepared by immunoSEQ multiplex PCR; TCRdb keeps only in-frame clonotypes and omits some of them. The sample holds 1,500,000 or so clones; 98% are singletons and the top ten take around 0.33%. CDR3 length equals 16 residues. V gave up 6 bases and J gave up 4 bases, with 19 bases separating them. CDR1 and CDR2 from the germline V gene are MNHEY and SMNVEV (reference sequence). Material for sequencing was naive CD4+ T cells sorted from blood. Subset indicated: CD45RA+ positively selected. The receptor was isolated from a man aged 25-40 years in good health. J is TRBJ1-5 and V is TRBV27, with TRBD1 as a possible D gene (6 bases). The CDR3 nucleotides read TGTGCCAGCAGCTCTTTATTTAAGGGGGTTAATCAGCCCCAGCATTTT. Its protein product is CASSSLFKGVNQPQHF.